This paragraph covers one TCR beta chain sequence. The data stem from a study of OX40 agonist ivuxolimab in advanced cancers. Background on the study: An anti-OX40 (CD134) antibody with agonistic activity, ivuxolimab, was administered to patients.

Baseline was the first blood sampling point, followed by cycle 4 day 1 and cycle 7 day 1. Germline CDR1 is MDHEN and CDR2 is SYDVKM. V lost 6 bases and J lost 4; bases outside the gene matches: 6. The CDR3 is 15 residues long. Libraries were prepared by immunoSEQ multiplex PCR; TCRdb keeps only in-frame clonotypes and omits some of them. The table has 37,000 or so clones, 74% seen once. The genes are TRBV28 and TRBJ2-3; 11 nucleotides line up with TRBD1. The sequencing here drew on CD4+ or CD8+ T cells sorted from blood, taken in a trial of the OX40 agonist ivuxolimab. This clonotype was obtained from an adult with an advanced solid tumor such as melanoma, head and neck, liver or kidney cancer. In DNA, the CDR3 is TGTGCCAGCAGCCCAGGGACAGGGGGTTCAGATACGCAGTATTTT. Translating gives CASSPGTGGSDTQYF.